These T cell receptor beta chains were read from a single sample in a study of blood T cell repertoires in COVID-19. Generated by immunoSEQ multiplex PCR, the TCRdb table keeps only in-frame clones and is missing some. The table shows 75,000 to 90,000 clones, with about 87% occurring only once. The sequencing sample was made of peripheral blood. These receptors were taken from a man at least 80 years old with active or convalescent COVID-19. Each CDR3 is given with its conserved first and last residue. D genes are given only for firm matches. For some rows the clone size is stated as once, few or many, or as a class when expanded; others skip it.

>-|-|TRBJ2-1|TRBV5-4
TGTGCCAGCAGCTTGCCGGGCTCCTACAATGAGCAGTTCTTC
CASSLPGSYNEQFF
>-|-|TRBJ1-5|TRBV28
TGTGCCAGCAGTTCCCCAGGTCATCAGCCCCAGCATTTT
CASSSPGHQPQHF
>TRBD1|-|TRBJ1-4|TRBV19
TGTGCCAGTAGTTCCCGGGACAGGGACGAAAAACTGTTTTTT
CASSSRDRDEKLFF
>-|-|TRBJ2-2|TRBV27
TGTGCCAGCAGTTTATACGGGACTGCGAACACCGGGGAGCTGTTTTTT
CASSLYGTANTGELFF
>-|once|TRBJ2-3|TRBV7-9
TGTGCCAGCAGCTTAGGAGACAGGTCAGATACGCAGTATTTT
CASSLGDRSDTQYF
>-|-|TRBJ2-1|TRBV7-9
TGTGCCAGCAGCCCCCGGGGGAGCTCCTACAATGAGCAGTTCTTC
CASSPRGSSYNEQFF
>TRBD1|-|TRBJ1-1|TRBV5-5
TGTGCCAGCAGCTTGGGGACAGGGACTAACACTGAAGCTTTCTTT
CASSLGTGTNTEAFF
>TRBD1|-|TRBJ2-2|TRBV2
TGTGCCAGCAGCCACAGGGGGCCTAACACCGGGGAGCTGTTTTTT
CASSHRGPNTGELFF
>TRBD2|-|TRBJ2-3|TRBV10-2
TGCGCCAGCAGTGAGAATGCGGGAGGGCCGCCAGATACGCAGTATTTT
CASSENAGGPPDTQYF
>TRBD1|-|TRBJ1-4|TRBV7-9
TGTGCCAGCAGCTTTATACAGGGGGAAAAACTGTTTTTT
CASSFIQGEKLFF
>TRBD2|-|TRBJ2-2|TRBV6-1
TGTGCCAGCAGTGAAGGCTGGGGACTAGCGGGGCCAACGCCCGGGGAGCTGTTTTTT
CASSEGWGLAGPTPGELFF
>TRBD2|-|TRBJ2-3|TRBV6-5
TGTGCCAGCAGTTTCGGACTAGCGGGGGGTACAGATACGCAGTATTTT
CASSFGLAGGTDTQYF
>-|-|TRBJ1-2|TRBV24-1
TGTGCCACCAGTGATTTTAGTAACTATGGCTACACCTTC
CATSDFSNYGYTF
>TRBD1|-|TRBJ1-2|TRBV5-4
TGTGCCAGCAGCCCGCGGGACAGGGGTTTTGGAGGCTACACCTTC
CASSPRDRGFGGYTF
>-|few|TRBJ2-5|TRBV30
TGTGCCTGGAGTGCCCACCGGGGGACCCAGTACTTC
CAWSAHRGTQYF
>TRBD2|-|TRBJ2-5|TRBV19
TGTGCCAGTAGTCGCGACGCGGGAGCGACAGAGACCCAGTACTTC
CASSRDAGATETQYF
>-|-|TRBJ1-1|TRBV5-6
TGTGCCAGCAGCTTGGTTGGTGGCAGAGGCGATAACTTT
CASSLVGGRGDNF
>TRBD1|-|TRBJ1-2|TRBV19
TGTGCCAGTAGCCCGCAGGCCAGGGGGCAGGGAGCTAACTATGGCTACACCTTC
CASSPQARGQGANYGYTF
>-|-|TRBJ1-4|TRBV10-3
TGTGCCACGCAAAGGGGGTCGGGAGAAAAACTGTTTTTT
CATQRGSGEKLFF
>-|-|TRBJ1-6|TRBV4-1
TGCGCCAGCAGCCAAGCGGAGGATCTCCGTTCACCCCTCCACTTT
CASSQAEDLRSPLHF
>TRBD2|-|TRBJ2-3|TRBV5-1
TGCGCCAGTTTAGCGGGCTTGAGCACAGATACGCAGTATTTT
CASLAGLSTDTQYF
>-|-|TRBJ1-5|TRBV5-8
TGTGCCAGCAGCCCCTACGGTAGCAATCAGCCCCAGCATTTT
CASSPYGSNQPQHF
>-|once|TRBJ1-1|TRBV28
TGTGCCAGCAGTTTTTCTGTGTCTTCGGCTTTCTTT
CASSFSVSSAFF
>-|-|TRBJ1-6|TRBV5-1
TGCGCCAGCAGCTTCGAGGGAAGCTCCTATAATTCACCCCTCCACTTT
CASSFEGSSYNSPLHF
>TRBD1|few|TRBJ1-3|TRBV3-1/TRBV3-2
TGTGCCAGCAGCCACGGGACAGGGGGCGCGAGGAAAAACACCATATATTTT
CASSHGTGGARKNTIYF
>-|once|TRBJ1-1|TRBV11-2
TGTGCCAGCCGAGAGGGGGAGGGGGCTTTCTTT
CASREGEGAFF
>TRBD1|-|TRBJ1-2|TRBV10-2
TGCGCCACCGGGACAGGGGGCGGTGGCTACACCTTC
CATGTGGGGYTF
>-|-|TRBJ2-3|TRBV11-3
TGTGCCAGCAGCTTAGCGGGGATGGATACGCAGTATTTT
CASSLAGMDTQYF
>TRBD1|once|TRBJ1-5|TRBV2
TGTGCCAGCAGTCCTACGGGGACAGGGGTCAATCAGCCCCAGCATTTT
CASSPTGTGVNQPQHF
>-|once|TRBJ1-2|TRBV19
TGTGCCAGTAGTGTGGACAAAATCTATGGCTACACCTTC
CASSVDKIYGYTF
>-|few|TRBJ1-4|TRBV5-1
TGCGCCAGCAGCTGGGACACGAATAATGAAAAACTGTTTTTT
CASSWDTNNEKLFF
>TRBD1|-|TRBJ2-1|TRBV19
TGTGCCAGTAGCTTAATACCGGGACAGGGGATTAATGAGCAGTTCTTC
CASSLIPGQGINEQFF
>-|-|TRBJ1-1|TRBV19
TGTGCCAGTAGTCCCTTGGGGGGGATGAACACTGAAGCTTTCTTT
CASSPLGGMNTEAFF
>TRBD1|-|TRBJ1-3|TRBV5-1
TGCGCCAGCAGCTTGCTGGGACAGGACTCTGGAAACACCATATATTTT
CASSLLGQDSGNTIYF
>TRBD2|few|TRBJ2-3|TRBV19
TGTGCCAGTAGTATGACTAGCGGGATAGATACGCAGTATTTT
CASSMTSGIDTQYF
>-|-|TRBJ1-4|TRBV7-8
TGTGCCAGCAGCTTAGACCCGGCAACTAATGAAAAACTGTTTTTT
CASSLDPATNEKLFF
>-|-|TRBJ2-3|TRBV7-8
TGTGCCAGTAAGCTACAGGGCACCAGAGGACTTAGCACAGATACGCAGTATTTT
CASKLQGTRGLSTDTQYF
>-|-|TRBJ2-3|TRBV7-9
TGTGCCAGCAGCTTAGGACAGTCGTCCCGCACAGATACGCAGTATTTT
CASSLGQSSRTDTQYF
>-|-|TRBJ1-1|TRBV27
TGTGCCAGCAGTTACCAGTTGAACACTGAAGCTTTCTTT
CASSYQLNTEAFF
>-|once|TRBJ1-2|TRBV5-1
TGCGCCAGCAGCTCCGATCGGGGGTCCTATGGCTACACCTTC
CASSSDRGSYGYTF
>TRBD1|-|TRBJ1-4|TRBV5-6
TGTGCCAGCAACCAACAGGGGGCTGGTGAAAAACTGTTTTTT
CASNQQGAGEKLFF
>-|-|TRBJ1-1|TRBV28
TGTGCCAGCAGTTTATTCGGGACAACTGTGACTGAAGCTTTCTTT
CASSLFGTTVTEAFF
>-|-|TRBJ1-3|TRBV9
TGTGCCAGCAGCGTAGGTCCTCGGGTGAACGGAAACACCATATATTTT
CASSVGPRVNGNTIYF
>-|-|TRBJ1-4|TRBV5-4
TGTGCCAGCAGCTCCGGAAAAAACAGGGAAGAAAAACTGTTTTTT
CASSSGKNREEKLFF
>-|-|TRBJ1-1|TRBV12-3/TRBV12-4
TGTGCCAGCAGTTTCCGATCGGGGATTGAAGCTTTCTTT
CASSFRSGIEAFF
>-|few|TRBJ1-1|TRBV7-8
TGTGCCAGCAGCGAACAGCCGAACACTGAAGCTTTCTTT
CASSEQPNTEAFF
>TRBD1|-|TRBJ2-1|TRBV27
TGTGCCAGCAGCTCCGACAGGGTTGAGCAGTTCTTC
CASSSDRVEQFF
>TRBD1|-|TRBJ1-4|TRBV10-2
TGCGCCAACGACAGGGATTTCCAGAATGAAAAACTGTTTTTT
CANDRDFQNEKLFF
>TRBD2|once|TRBJ2-1|TRBV10-2
TGCGCCAGCACCCAAAGGTTGGCGGGAGATCCTGAGCAGTTCTTC
CASTQRLAGDPEQFF
>-|-|TRBJ2-2|TRBV7-2
TGTGCCAGCAGCTTAACAGGGAGGGCGAACACCGGGGAGCTGTTTTTT
CASSLTGRANTGELFF
>-|-|TRBJ1-2|TRBV2
TGTGCCAGCAGTGATCCCAGGGGCTATGGCTACACCTTC
CASSDPRGYGYTF
>TRBD1|few|TRBJ1-4|TRBV7-9
TGTGCCAGCAGCCGACAGGGGGCGCGAGGTGAAAAACTGTTTTTT
CASSRQGARGEKLFF
>-|-|TRBJ1-3|TRBV9
TGTGCCAGCAGCGATAAGAGCTCTGGAAACACCATATATTTT
CASSDKSSGNTIYF
>-|-|TRBJ2-2|TRBV5-1
TGCGCCAGCAGGTTTCTACTTCCCCAGAACACCGGGGAGCTGTTTTTT
CASRFLLPQNTGELFF
>-|-|TRBJ2-2|TRBV9
TGTGCCAGCAGCCCCACTACCGGGAGCGGGACCGGGGAGCTGTTTTTT
CASSPTTGSGTGELFF
>TRBD2|few|TRBJ2-2|TRBV4-2
TGTGCCAGCAGCCATCTAGCGGCAGGCCCCGGGGAGCTGTTTTTT
CASSHLAAGPGELFF
>-|-|TRBJ1-5|TRBV7-2
TGTGCCAGCAGCCCGAACCCAAGAAACAGGAACAATCAGCCCCAGCATTTT
CASSPNPRNRNNQPQHF